A single T cell receptor beta chain is shown here with its context. As yet, its antigen is unknown. The source of the sample is a study of T-cell reconstitution after alpha-beta-depleted transplantation in children. Regarding the study as a whole: Approximately two months post-transplant, alpha-beta T cells reportedly originated from several hundred expanded graft clones. When one year had passed after transplant, most T-cell counts and diversity came from newly produced T cells. Several patients had high TCRbeta diversity at day 60; it came from surviving recipient T cells and thymic progenitors.

The authors prepared the TCRbeta library with unique molecular identifiers. TCRdb reanalysed the PCR reads using MiXCR and keeps one entry per CDR3 protein. The sample lists 500,000 to 650,000 distinct CDR3 sequences; about 10% were seen once. Sequencing used PBMCs, mostly from graft donor cells, obtained 180 days after TCRalphabeta/CD19-depleted stem cell transplant. This TCR derives from a female patient younger than 10 who had a stem cell transplant for aplastic anemia, so the T cells may come from the graft donor.

DNA for the CDR3: TGTGCCAGCAGCTTGCTTAAAATGTTTCGCTCATACGACAATGAGCAGTTCTTC. This gives the protein CASSLLKMFRSYDNEQFF. The rearrangement uses TRBV5-6 and TRBJ2-1; D gene unclear. Germline-derived CDR1 and CDR2 are SGHDT and YYEEEE. This CDR3 has 18 residues. V was clipped by 1 base and J by 5 bases, with 22 bases between them.